One and the same sample provided the 16 T cell receptor beta chains below, sequenced in a study of response to subunit inactivated influenza vaccine. TCRdb reprocessed the RT-PCR reads via MiXCR and lists one record per CDR3 protein. The sample carries about 480,000 distinct CDR3 sequences, around 25% recorded once. The starting material was CD4+ T cells sorted from PBMCs, obtained around 5 days after vaccination. The receptors stem from a middle-aged man who received an inactivated influenza vaccine.

The chain is built from TRBV7-2 and TRBJ2-7; tentatively, D is TRBD1 (5 bases). Germline CDR1 and CDR2: SGHTA and FQGNSA. With 5 bases removed from V and 12 bases from J, the gap between germline ends came to 17 bases. The CDR3 totals 12 residues. CDR3 loop: CASSVGAVERYF. The CDR3 coding sequence is TGTGCCAGCAGCGTAGGGGCCGTGGAGAGGTACTTC. Based on the CDR3 plus reference TRBV7-2 and TRBJ2-7, the full variable domain is GAGVSQSPSNKVTEKGKDVELRCDPISGHTALYWYRQSLGQGLEFLIYFQGNSAPDKSGLPSDRFSAERTGGSVSTLTIQRTQQEDSAVYLCASSVGAVERYFGPGTRLTVT.

This clonotype was observed at least ten times. The chain recombines TRBV5-1 with TRBJ2-3, with TRBD2 matching over 12 bases. This CDR3 has 13 residues. The V gene end was trimmed by 5 bases and the J gene end by 7 bases; junction bases not matched to a gene: 2. The germline CDR1 and CDR2 sequences are SGHRS and YFSETQ. The CDR3 loop is CASSRTSGNTQYF. CDR3 nucleotides: TGCGCCAGCAGTCGGACTAGCGGGAATACGCAGTATTTT.

This clonotype was counted a few times. This chain joins TRBV12-3 or TRBV12-4 and TRBJ2-1; tentative D call: TRBD2 (5 bases). V was shortened by 2 bases and J by 5 bases, with 10 bases between the two germline ends. The CDR3 runs 14 residues. CDR3 loop: CASSLSNGNNEQFF. CDR3 nucleotides: TGTGCCAGCAGTTTAAGCAACGGGAACAATGAGCAGTTCTTC.

The gene calls are TRBV20-1 and TRBJ2-2; TRBD1 matches 7 bases. The V gene's germline CDR1 is DFQATT and CDR2 SNEGSKA (reference sequence). CDR3 size: 16 residues. Trimming cost V 5 bases and J 0 bases; bases outside gene matches: 9. CDR3 sequence (DNA): TGCAGTGCTGGACGAGGGACAGACGCGAACACCGGGGAGCTGTTTTTT. Protein sequence: CSAGRGTDANTGELFF.

This chain connects TRBV10-3 to TRBJ2-7; 7 bases are shared with TRBD2. Unmatched junction bases numbered 21, after V lost 3 bases and J lost 4 bases. CDR1 and CDR2 (germline): ENHRY, SYGVKD. The CDR3 contains 19 residues. The CDR3 spells CAISDKSGTLGSGPYEQYF. CDR3 DNA sequence: TGTGCCATCAGTGATAAGAGCGGGACTCTCGGAAGTGGTCCATACGAGCAGTACTTC.

This clonotype showed up just a few times. The rearrangement links TRBV28 to TRBJ2-7; a possible D gene is TRBD2 (6 bases). CDR1 and CDR2 (germline): MDHEN, SYDVKM. V lost 4 bases and J lost 7, with 14 bases in between. This CDR3 spans 13 amino acids. The CDR3 loop reads CASSSSGSREQYF. Written as DNA, the CDR3 is TGTGCCAGCAGTTCCTCCGGGAGTCGGGAGCAGTACTTC.

This chain connects TRBV5-1 to TRBJ2-3; 7 nucleotides align to TRBD1. From germline, CDR1 is SGHRS and CDR2 YFSETQ. This CDR3 comprises 16 residues. The junction had 9 bases not matched to a gene; V was cut back by 4 bases and J by 1 base. CDR3 region: CASSILSGTGTDTQYF. Written as DNA, the CDR3 is TGCGCCAGCAGCATACTTTCCGGGACAGGCACAGATACGCAGTATTTT. Complete variable domain (other parts from reference TRBV5-1 and TRBJ2-3): KAGVTQTPRYLIKTRGQQVTLSCSPISGHRSVSWYQQTPGQGLQFLFEYFSETQRNKGNFPGRFSGRQFSNSRSEMNVSTLELGDSALYLCASSILSGTGTDTQYFGPGTRLTVL.

This clonotype was counted between two and nine times. The CDR3 DNA sequence: TGTGCCAGCAGACAGGGGGCGATTCAAGAGACCCAGTACTTC. As protein: CASRQGAIQETQYF. The V call is TRBV6-1, the J call TRBJ2-5; TRBD1 agrees at 9 bases. Germline CDR1 is MNHNS and CDR2 is SASEGT. This CDR3 comprises 14 residues. The J segment lost 2 bases and the V segment lost 6 bases, leaving 4 bases of the junction unmatched.

The table lists this clonotype with a few counts. The chain couples TRBV20-1 to TRBJ2-5, with TRBD2 identical over 10 bases. This CDR3 is 15 amino acids long. Losses at the gene ends were 1 base for V and 3 bases for J; bases not matched to a gene: 5. Germline loops: CDR1 DFQATT, CDR2 SNEGSKA (reference sequence). The CDR3 region has the DNA TGCAGTGCTAGAGTTCCGGGACTAGCGAAAGAGACCCAGTACTTC. Amino acid sequence: CSARVPGLAKETQYF.

The V call is TRBV12-3 or TRBV12-4, the J call TRBJ2-3; D is undetermined. CDR3 length: 12 residues. V was trimmed by 6 bases and J by 2 bases, leaving 6 bases between them. The CDR3: CASSSHTDTQYF. CDR3 coding DNA: TGTGCCAGCAGCTCTCACACAGATACGCAGTATTTT.

This sequence joins TRBV7-9 and TRBJ2-7, with D perhaps TRBD2 (6 bases). Germline V gives CDR1 SEHNR, CDR2 FQNEAQ (reference sequence). The CDR3 spans 14 residues. With 1 base removed from V and 5 bases from J, the gap between germline ends came to 12 bases. The CDR3 coding sequence is TGTGCCAGCAGCTTAGAGACTAGATCCCACGAGCAGTACTTC. Amino acids: CASSLETRSHEQYF.

This clonotype was counted between two and nine times. The V call is TRBV12-3 or TRBV12-4, the J call TRBJ1-6; D gene uncertain. The CDR3 has 16 amino acids. V dropped 2 bases and J dropped 6 bases, with 14 bases sitting between them. CDR3 DNA sequence: TGTGCCAGCAGTTTAAACGTAGGCAGGATTAATTCACCCCTCCACTTT. The encoded protein is CASSLNVGRINSPLHF.

Only a few counts were recorded for this clonotype. The chain uses TRBV4-2 and TRBJ2-3, with D maybe TRBD1 (5 bases). Germline CDR1 reads LGHNA; CDR2 reads YNFKEQ. V lost 0 bases and J lost 2, with 9 bases in between. CDR3 length: 15 amino acids. The CDR3 loop is CASSQDPGHTDTQYF. The CDR3 bases are TGTGCCAGCAGCCAAGATCCTGGACACACAGATACGCAGTATTTT.

There are a few counts of this clonotype. This rearrangement joins TRBV24-1 to TRBJ1-5; D gene uncertain. Germline CDR1 and CDR2: KGHDR and SFDVKD. The V gene lost 6 bases and the J gene lost 5 bases, with 13 bases spanning the gap. The CDR3 spans 14 residues. CDR3 bases: TGTGCCACCAGTTCCACCGATCCCTATCAGCCCCAGCATTTT. This translates into CATSSTDPYQPQHF.

This clonotype was seen a few times. The gene calls are TRBV4-1 and TRBJ2-5, with 9 positions matching TRBD2. V dropped 0 bases and J dropped 3; count of bases not matched to a gene: 5. Germline CDR1 is MGHRA and CDR2 is YSYEKL. CDR3 length: 16 amino acids. The CDR3 loop is CASSQDWASGEETQYF. The CDR3, as DNA: TGCGCCAGCAGCCAAGATTGGGCTAGCGGGGAAGAGACCCAGTACTTC.

In its sample, this clonotype was seen a few times. The rearrangement uses TRBV7-3 and TRBJ2-1; 11 positions match TRBD2. Germline V gene data show CDR1 as SGHTA and CDR2 as FQGTGA. Germline trimming cut 5 bases from V and 8 bases from J; bases unmatched to any gene: 8. The CDR3 has 15 residues. In DNA form, the CDR3 reads TGTGCCAGCAGCAATGGACTAGCGGGCCGAGATGAGCAGTTCTTC. Translation gives CASSNGLAGRDEQFF.